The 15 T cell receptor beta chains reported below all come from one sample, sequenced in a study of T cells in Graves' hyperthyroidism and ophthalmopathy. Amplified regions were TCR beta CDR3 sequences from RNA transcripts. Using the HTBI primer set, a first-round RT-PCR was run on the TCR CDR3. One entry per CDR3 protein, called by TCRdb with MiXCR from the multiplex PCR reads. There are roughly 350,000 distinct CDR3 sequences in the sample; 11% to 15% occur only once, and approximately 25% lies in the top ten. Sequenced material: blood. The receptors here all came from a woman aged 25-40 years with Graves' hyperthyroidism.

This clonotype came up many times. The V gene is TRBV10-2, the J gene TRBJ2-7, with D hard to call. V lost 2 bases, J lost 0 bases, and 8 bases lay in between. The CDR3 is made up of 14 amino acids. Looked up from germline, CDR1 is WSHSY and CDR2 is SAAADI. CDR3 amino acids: CASSEEASSYEQYF. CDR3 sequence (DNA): TGCGCCAGCAGTGAGGAAGCGAGCTCCTACGAGCAGTACTTC.

CDR3 sequence reads: CASKHHLDSFTTDTQYF. The CDR3 DNA reads as TGCGCCAGCAAACACCACTTGGACAGCTTCACCACAGATACGCAGTATTTT. This chain links TRBV4-3 with TRBJ2-3; possibly TRBD1 for D (6 bases). V was trimmed by 7 bases and J by 2 bases, leaving 22 bases between them. Per germline, CDR1 LGHNA and CDR2 YSLEER. This CDR3 has 17 residues.

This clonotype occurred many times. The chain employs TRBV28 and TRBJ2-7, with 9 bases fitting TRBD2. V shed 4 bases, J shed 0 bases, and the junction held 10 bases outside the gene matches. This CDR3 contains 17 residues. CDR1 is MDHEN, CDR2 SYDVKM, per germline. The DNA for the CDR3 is TGTGCCAGCAGTTCCCCTCTCGGTAGCGGGGGCTCCTACGAGCAGTACTTC. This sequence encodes CASSSPLGSGGSYEQYF.

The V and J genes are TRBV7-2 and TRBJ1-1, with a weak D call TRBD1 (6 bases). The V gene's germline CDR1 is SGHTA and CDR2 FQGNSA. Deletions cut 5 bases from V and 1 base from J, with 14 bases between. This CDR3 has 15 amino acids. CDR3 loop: CASSEQGLGNTEAFF. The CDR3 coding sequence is TGTGCCAGCAGCGAACAGGGACTCGGGAACACTGAAGCTTTCTTT.

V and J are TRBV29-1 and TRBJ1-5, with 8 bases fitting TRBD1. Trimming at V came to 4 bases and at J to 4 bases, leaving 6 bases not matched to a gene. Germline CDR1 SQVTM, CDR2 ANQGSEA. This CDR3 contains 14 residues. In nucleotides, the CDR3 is TGCAGCGTTGTCCCTCAGGGGGCGAATCAGCCCCAGCATTTT. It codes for CSVVPQGANQPQHF.

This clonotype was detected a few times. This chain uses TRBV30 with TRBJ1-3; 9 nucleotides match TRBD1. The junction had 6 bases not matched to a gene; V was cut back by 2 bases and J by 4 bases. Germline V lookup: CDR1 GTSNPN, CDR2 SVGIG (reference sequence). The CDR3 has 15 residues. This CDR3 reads CAWSRAGTGGNTIYF. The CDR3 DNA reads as TGTGCCTGGAGTAGGGCCGGGACAGGGGGAAACACCATATATTTT.

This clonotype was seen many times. This CDR3 is CATSRGKAGPDEQYF. The CDR3 coding sequence is TGTGCCACCAGCAGAGGAAAGGCGGGACCCGACGAGCAGTACTTC. The genes are TRBV15 and TRBJ2-7, with D possibly being TRBD2 (6 bases). V gave up 1 base and J gave up 5 bases, with 15 bases separating them. The CDR3 is 15 residues long. Per the germline V gene, CDR1 is LNHNV and CDR2 is YYDKDF (reference sequence).

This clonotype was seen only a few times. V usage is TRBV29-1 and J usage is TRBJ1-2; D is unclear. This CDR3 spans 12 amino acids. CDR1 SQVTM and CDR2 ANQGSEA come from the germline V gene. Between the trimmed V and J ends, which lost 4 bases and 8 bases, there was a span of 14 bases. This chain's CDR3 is CSVGEEAGGYTF. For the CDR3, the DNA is TGCAGCGTTGGAGAGGAGGCAGGCGGCTACACCTTC.

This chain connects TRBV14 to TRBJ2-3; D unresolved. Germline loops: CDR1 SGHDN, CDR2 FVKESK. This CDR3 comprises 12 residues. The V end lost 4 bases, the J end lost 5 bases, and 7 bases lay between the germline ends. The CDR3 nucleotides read TGTGCCAGCAGCCGTGCACGAGATACGCAGTATTTT. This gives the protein CASSRARDTQYF.

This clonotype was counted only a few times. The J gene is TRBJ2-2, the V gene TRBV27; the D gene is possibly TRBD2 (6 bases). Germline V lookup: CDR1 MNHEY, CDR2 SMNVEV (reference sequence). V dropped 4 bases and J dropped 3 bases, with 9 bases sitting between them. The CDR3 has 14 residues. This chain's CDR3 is CASSSGLDTGELFF. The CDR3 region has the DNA TGTGCCAGCAGTTCGGGACTTGACACCGGGGAGCTGTTTTTT.

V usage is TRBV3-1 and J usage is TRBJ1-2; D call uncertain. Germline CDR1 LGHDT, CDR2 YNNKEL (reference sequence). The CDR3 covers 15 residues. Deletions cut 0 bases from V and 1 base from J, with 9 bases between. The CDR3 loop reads CASSQEWQDNYGYTF. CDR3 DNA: TGTGCCAGCAGCCAAGAATGGCAGGATAACTATGGCTACACCTTC.

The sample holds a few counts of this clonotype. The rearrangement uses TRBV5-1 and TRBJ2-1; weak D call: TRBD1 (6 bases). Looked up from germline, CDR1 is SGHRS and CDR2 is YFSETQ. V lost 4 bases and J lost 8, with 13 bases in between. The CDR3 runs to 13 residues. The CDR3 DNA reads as TGCGCCAGCAGCAAGGGACAAGGCGATGAGCAGTTCTTC. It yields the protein CASSKGQGDEQFF.

CDR3 nucleotide sequence: TGTGCCAGCAGTCCCCGGCGACTAGCGGGATTTTCAGAAGGGGAGACCCAGTACTTC. Translation: CASSPRRLAGFSEGETQYF. The J gene is TRBJ2-5, the V gene TRBV7-2; TRBD2 aligns across 11 bases. The CDR3 sequence is 19 residues long. V dropped 6 bases and J dropped 5; count of bases not matched to a gene: 20. The germline V gene has CDR1 SGHTA and CDR2 FQGNSA.

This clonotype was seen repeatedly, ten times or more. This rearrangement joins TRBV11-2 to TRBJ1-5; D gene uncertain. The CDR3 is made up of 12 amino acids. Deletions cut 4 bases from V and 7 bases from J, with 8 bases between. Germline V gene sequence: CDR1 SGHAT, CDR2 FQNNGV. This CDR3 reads CASSSPGQPQHF. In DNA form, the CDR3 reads TGTGCCAGCAGCTCCCCGGGGCAGCCCCAGCATTTT.

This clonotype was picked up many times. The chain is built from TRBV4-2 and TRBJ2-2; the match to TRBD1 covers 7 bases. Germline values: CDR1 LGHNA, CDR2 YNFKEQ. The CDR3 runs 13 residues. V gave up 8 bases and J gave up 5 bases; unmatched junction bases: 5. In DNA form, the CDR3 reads TGTGCCAGCGGGACAGAAAGGACCGGGGAGCTGTTTTTT. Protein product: CASGTERTGELFF.